Only a few counts were recorded for the clone carrying this T cell receptor (beta chain). The germline CDR1 and CDR2 sequences are MNHEY and SVGAGI. The CDR3 sequence is 15 residues long. The junction had 9 bases not matched to a gene; V was cut back by 6 bases and J by 4 bases. The sample originates from a study of graft-versus-host responses after intestinal transplantation. Study-level findings and limits: Researchers found peak circulating GvH clone levels linked to early post-transplant HvG declines. Marrow from the recipient contained GvH clones, some of which had appeared first in ileum or blood.

Here immunoSEQ multiplex PCR was the method, and the copy in TCRdb shows in-frame clones only, minus some. The repertoire has about 9,700 clones, 31% of them found once; the top ten carry approximately 5%. Plating of some 200,000 CFSE-labeled responder cells was done together with some 200,000 irradiated, violet-dye-labeled stimulator cells. CD4 and CD8 responders that proliferated in the reaction were FACS-sorted. This chain links TRBV6-5 with TRBJ2-3; the match to TRBD1 covers 8 bases. The source is a human patient who was an organ donor for intestinal transplantation. Sample: alloreactive CD4+ T cells from a mixed lymphocyte reaction culture, taken before transplantation. This sample's subset: CFSE-low proliferating T cells sorted from roughly 6-day pre-transplant mixed lymphocyte reaction (GvH or HvG direction). Here the CDR3 DNA reads TGTGCCAGCAGCCCCGGACAGGGCGGATCAGATACGCAGTATTTT. Amino acids: CASSPGQGGSDTQYF.